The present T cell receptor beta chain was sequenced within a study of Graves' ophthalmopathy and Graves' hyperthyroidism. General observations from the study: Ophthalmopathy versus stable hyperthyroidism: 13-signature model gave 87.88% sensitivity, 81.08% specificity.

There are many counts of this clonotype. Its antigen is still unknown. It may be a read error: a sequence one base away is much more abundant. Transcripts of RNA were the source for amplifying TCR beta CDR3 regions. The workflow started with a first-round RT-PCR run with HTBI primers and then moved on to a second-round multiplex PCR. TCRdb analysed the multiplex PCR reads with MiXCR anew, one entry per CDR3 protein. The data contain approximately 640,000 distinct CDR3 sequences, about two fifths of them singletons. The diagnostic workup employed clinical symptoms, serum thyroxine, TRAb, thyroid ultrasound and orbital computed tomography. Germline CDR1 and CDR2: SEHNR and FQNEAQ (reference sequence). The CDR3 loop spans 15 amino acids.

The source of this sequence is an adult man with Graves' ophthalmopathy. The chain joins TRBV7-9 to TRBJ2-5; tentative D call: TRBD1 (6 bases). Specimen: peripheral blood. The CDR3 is CVSSLHPGEQETQYF. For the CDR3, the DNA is TGTGTCAGCAGCTTGCACCCAGGGGAGCAAGAGACCCAGTACTTC.